Each of the 8 T cell receptor beta chains below was sequenced from the same sample in a study of T cell responses to AZD1222 COVID-19 vaccine. Sequenced by immunoSEQ multiplex PCR; TCRdb stores in-frame clones only, minus some. This table has 140,000 to 150,000 clones, 93% appearing once. The sample in question was peripheral blood, obtained on day 0 of AZD1222 vaccination. The receptor set was obtained from an adult in good health.

The rearrangement joins TRBV6-1 to TRBJ2-1; 13 nucleotides match TRBD2. Germline CDR1 reads MNHNS; CDR2 reads SASEGT. V was clipped by 1 base and J by 1 base; unmatched bases: 7. This CDR3 region has 19 residues. CDR3 in amino acids: CASSEGLAGGILSYNEQFF. CDR3 coding DNA: TGTGCCAGCAGTGAAGGACTAGCGGGAGGCATATTGTCCTACAATGAGCAGTTCTTC.

The chain uses TRBV11-3 and TRBJ2-7; D may be TRBD1 (6 bases). Trimming cost V 6 bases and J 7 bases, with 16 bases left between them. Per germline, CDR1 SGHNT and CDR2 YENEEA. The CDR3 has 13 residues. DNA of the CDR3: TGTGCCAGCAGTACATCACAGGGTGGGGAGCAGTACTTC. Protein sequence: CASSTSQGGEQYF.

This chain joins TRBV3-1 (or the pseudogene TRBV3-2) and TRBJ2-1, with D perhaps matching TRBD2 (6 bases). The CDR3 runs 13 residues. Germline values: CDR1 LGHDT, CDR2 YNNKEL (reference sequence). V shed 6 bases and J shed 4 bases, with 10 bases lying between them. Here the CDR3 reads CASRHGGYNEQFF. Written as DNA, the CDR3 is TGTGCCAGCAGGCACGGGGGTTACAATGAGCAGTTCTTC.

CDR3 nucleotide sequence: TGTGCCTGGAGTGTGGAAGGGACAGATACGCAGTATTTT. Translation: CAWSVEGTDTQYF. The chain employs TRBV30 and TRBJ2-3; D call uncertain. Germline lookup yields CDR1 GTSNPN and CDR2 SVGIG (reference sequence). The CDR3 has 13 amino acids. V was shortened by 0 bases and J by 3 bases, with 7 bases between the two germline ends.

This clone turned up a few times. This CDR3 is CASSESAGTNEKLFF. CDR3 sequence (DNA): TGCGCCAGCAGTGAGTCGGCTGGAACTAATGAAAAACTGTTTTTT. The genes are TRBV10-2 and TRBJ1-4; D is unresolved. Germline loops: CDR1 WSHSY, CDR2 SAAADI. This CDR3 has 15 residues. The V end lost 0 bases, the J end lost 1 base, and 6 bases lay between the germline ends.

V usage is TRBV11-2 and J usage is TRBJ2-7, with 8 bases lining up with TRBD2. Per germline, CDR1 SGHAT and CDR2 FQNNGV. The J segment lost 3 bases and the V segment lost 0 bases, leaving 1 base of the junction unmatched. The CDR3 runs to 14 residues. CDR3 DNA sequence: TGTGCCAGCAGCTTAGACGGGGGGGTCTACGAGCAGTACTTC. It yields the protein CASSLDGGVYEQYF.

The rearrangement links TRBV27 to TRBJ2-2; D not resolved. CDR3 length equals 14 residues. The germline gives CDR1 MNHEY, CDR2 SMNVEV (reference sequence). V lost 2 bases and J 4 bases, leaving 8 bases between the germline ends. In nucleotides, the CDR3 is TGTGCCAGCAGTTTACAAGTTTTCACCGGGGAGCTGTTTTTT. Amino acids: CASSLQVFTGELFF.

The V call is TRBV20-1, the J call TRBJ2-7; no definite D call. The germline V and J ends were trimmed by 3 bases and 6 bases, with 15 bases remaining between them. CDR1 is DFQATT, CDR2 SNEGSKA, per germline (reference sequence). This CDR3 region has 13 residues. In DNA, the CDR3 is TGCAGTGCTAGTTTCAGGTCCGGGCGCGAGCAGTACTTC. Its translation is CSASFRSGREQYF.